The rows below give T cell receptor beta chains drawn from one sample of a study of cytomegalovirus exposure and HLA in healthy donors. Produced via immunoSEQ multiplex PCR; TCRdb's table is partial and in-frame only. The repertoire holds over 150,000 clones, with about 76% as singletons. The sequenced material came from PBMCs. The source is a young woman in good health and CMV-seropositive. CDR3s leave out the opening cysteine and the closing phenylalanine or tryptophan. The D gene is left open where the match is weak. Not every row has a clone size; where given, it reads once, few, many or a size class.

>TRBV28|few|TRBD1|TRBJ2-3
ATAGTDYYTSTDTQY
>TRBV10-3|-|-|TRBJ1-2
AISDATDLANYGYT
>TRBV5-1|-|TRBD1|TRBJ2-7
ASSMRTGGSYEQY
>TRBV9|-|TRBD1|-
ASSEQGANSYEQY
>TRBV2|-|-|TRBJ2-7
ASKLVQFPPYEQY
>TRBV10-1|-|-|TRBJ1-2
ASIETTGVSYGYT
>TRBV7-2|-|-|TRBJ1-2
ASSLPTGVSLGYT
>TRBV9|-|-|TRBJ2-2
ASSEGGRNTGELF
>TRBV30|few|TRBD2|TRBJ2-1
AWSVGTTNNEQF
>TRBV6-5|-|-|TRBJ1-1
ASTPSTGNTEAF
>TRBV4-2|-|TRBD2|TRBJ2-5
ASSQDLLVAGGPRQETQY
>TRBV25-1|-|-|TRBJ2-5
ASSVSGDGQETQY
>TRBV29-1|-|TRBD1|TRBJ1-3
SVDSQGAGNTIY
>TRBV29-1|-|TRBD1|TRBJ1-2
SVGGTGSASYGYT
>TRBV25-1|-|TRBD2|TRBJ2-5
ASSARLAGGKETQY
>TRBV19|-|TRBD1|TRBJ2-1
ASSGTEFRSSYNEQF
>TRBV6-4|-|-|TRBJ2-3
ASSDDGGNTQY
>TRBV9|-|-|TRBJ1-4
ASSTGGATNEKLF
>TRBV9|-|-|TRBJ2-2
ASRRRVSGELF
>TRBV6-1|-|-|TRBJ2-6
ASSVRFSGANVLT
>TRBV5-1|-|-|TRBJ2-1
ASSLSQYNEQF
>TRBV2|few|-|TRBJ1-2
ASSEGHIQGYGYT
>TRBV7-6|-|TRBD1|TRBJ2-1
ASSHPRDREVGDEQF